This T cell receptor beta chain was documented in a study of blood T cell repertoires in COVID-19. Study as a whole: Samples of COVID-19 (acute and convalescent) were obtained from the United States, Italy and Spain. T cells, B-cell-depleted T cells, or PBMCs supplied cDNA or gDNA.

Germline lookup yields CDR1 SGHKS and CDR2 YYEKEE (reference sequence). Trimming stripped 2 bases from V and 0 bases from J, with 9 bases between. The CDR3 length is 14 residues. Per the study methods: Nucleated cell counts were estimated from reference gene primer amplification. Measured with immunoSEQ multiplex PCR; TCRdb has only the in-frame clones, and not every one. D and trimming were read from the DNA, whereas the V and J calls and clone size are those reported in that table. The sample lists approximately 65,000 clones, around 84% occurring once. The TCR sequence derives from a man aged 50 to 60 with acute or convalescent COVID-19. The sequenced sample was peripheral blood. The rearrangement uses TRBV5-5 and TRBJ2-7, with D hard to call. CDR3 nucleotide sequence: TGTGCCAGCAGCTTTCGGTTTAGCTCCTACGAGCAGTACTTC. Encoded protein: CASSFRFSSYEQYF.